Each of the 22 T cell receptor beta chains below was sequenced from the same sample in a study of regulatory T cells in long-lasting Graves disease. Time point described: newly diagnosed GD, antithyroid drugs for less than 3 months. The TCR library was made from RNA extracted from PBMCs. According to the study, TCR beta libraries were built with iRepertoire HTBI primers and CDR3-region Arm-PCR. TCRdb independently ran MiXCR on the multiplex PCR reads; one entry per CDR3 protein. The top ten hold around 20% of the sample, which has under 450,000 distinct CDR3 sequences, 15% to 20% seen once. This sample also belongs to another study, concerning T cells in Graves' hyperthyroidism and ophthalmopathy.

The sample in question was peripheral blood mononuclear cells (PBMCs), obtained at new diagnosis, from a patient treated with antithyroid drugs. The receptors stem from a young woman with Graves disease.

There are many counts of this clonotype. The chain recombines TRBV12-3 or TRBV12-4 with TRBJ2-1; the match to TRBD2 covers 13 bases. This CDR3 has 16 residues. V shed 6 bases and J 0 bases; nucleotides not matched to a gene: 2. The CDR3 is CASRWTSGSSYNEQFF. The CDR3 DNA reads as TGTGCCAGCAGGTGGACTAGCGGGAGCTCCTACAATGAGCAGTTCTTC.

This clonotype was seen ten or more times. The V gene is TRBV2, the J gene TRBJ2-5; D unresolved. This CDR3 has 14 amino acids. Germline CDR1 and CDR2: SNHLY and FYNNEI. The V gene lost 4 bases and the J gene lost 4 bases, with 13 bases spanning the gap. CDR3 loop: CASSVSRLSETQYF. The CDR3 coding sequence is TGTGCCAGCAGTGTCTCTAGGTTATCAGAGACCCAGTACTTC.

The table lists this clonotype with many counts. Relative to the germline gene, one junction end is altered; a read error may explain this. V usage is TRBV5-1 and J usage is TRBJ1-1; D uncertain. Germline loops: CDR1 SGHRS, CDR2 YFSETQ. CDR3 size: 13 residues. The CDR3 region is CASSPRPGTEAFF. CDR3 sequence (DNA): TGTGCCAGCAGCCCCAGACCGGGCACTGAAGCTTTCTTT.

This clonotype was counted ten times or more. V gene TRBV20-1 combines with J gene TRBJ2-1; no definite D call. Trimming took off 6 bases at V and 0 bases at J, with 12 bases between the two ends. The length of the CDR3 is 14 residues. Germline V gene data show CDR1 as DFQATT and CDR2 as SNEGSKA (reference sequence). CDR3 region: CSAPVRSSYNEQFF. For the CDR3, the DNA is TGCAGTGCCCCGGTCCGGAGCTCCTACAATGAGCAGTTCTTC.

This clonotype is a singleton in its sample. It is likely a read error, because the conserved phenylalanine at the end of the CDR3 is missing. The gene calls are TRBV6-5 and TRBJ1-3; D ambiguous. V lost 0 bases to trimming and J lost 0 bases, with 9 bases between them. Germline loops: CDR1 MNHEY, CDR2 SVGAGI. This CDR3 spans 16 amino acids. The CDR3 nucleotides read TGTGCCAGCAGTTACTCGGTGATCGACTCTGGAAACACCATATATTCT. It encodes CASSYSVIDSGNTIYS.

This clonotype was seen repeatedly, ten times or more. This chain connects TRBV7-2 to TRBJ2-7; D gene ambiguous. V shed 3 bases and J shed 3 bases, with 9 bases lying between them. The CDR3 extends over 13 amino acids. Per the germline V gene, CDR1 is SGHTA and CDR2 is FQGNSA. CDR3 bases: TGTGCCAGCAGCTTCCGACTCGACTACGAGCAGTACTTC. Encoded protein: CASSFRLDYEQYF.

This clonotype came up a few times. J is TRBJ2-7 and V is TRBV19, with D perhaps given as TRBD1 or TRBD2 (6 bases each). Germline V gives CDR1 LNHDA, CDR2 SQIVND (reference sequence). This CDR3 has 13 amino acids. V gave up 5 bases and J gave up 2 bases, with 10 bases separating them. CDR3 amino acids: CASSPGATYEQYF. The DNA of the CDR3 is TGTGCCAGTAGTCCGGGGGCCACCTACGAGCAGTACTTC.

This clonotype was picked up many times. CDR3 region: CAGSRRGYGYTF. The CDR3 region has the DNA TGTGCGGGGTCCAGGCGAGGCTATGGCTACACCTTC. The J gene is TRBJ1-2, the V gene TRBV30; D gene uncertain. The V gene's germline CDR1 is GTSNPN and CDR2 SVGIG (reference sequence). The CDR3 loop spans 12 amino acids.

This clonotype showed up many times. The chain links TRBV20-1 to TRBJ1-6; possibly TRBD1 for D (6 bases). The CDR3 contains 14 residues. Between the trimmed V and J ends, which lost 5 bases and 7 bases, there was a span of 15 bases. Germline loops: CDR1 DFQATT, CDR2 SNEGSKA (reference sequence). CDR3 loop: CSALIGGENSPLHF. DNA for the CDR3: TGCAGTGCTCTCATAGGGGGGGAAAATTCACCCCTCCACTTT.

There are many counts of this clonotype. V is TRBV2 and J is TRBJ2-3, with a tentative D call TRBD1 (6 bases). CDR1 SNHLY and CDR2 FYNNEI come from the germline V gene. The germline V and J ends were trimmed by 7 bases and 0 bases, with 11 bases remaining between them. The CDR3 contains 14 residues. The CDR3 is CASTRTVSTDTQYF. CDR3 DNA: TGTGCCAGCACTCGGACAGTAAGCACAGATACGCAGTATTTT.

The table lists this clonotype with many counts. The V gene is TRBV2, the J gene TRBJ2-3, with 12 bases fitting TRBD2. Germline CDR1 reads SNHLY; CDR2 reads FYNNEI. V trimming: 4 bases; J trimming: 3 bases; junction bases outside the gene matches: 5. This CDR3 is 16 amino acids long. The CDR3 here is CASSAGTSGLTDTQYF. CDR3 coding DNA: TGTGCCAGCAGTGCGGGGACTAGCGGGTTAACAGATACGCAGTATTTT.

This clonotype showed up just a few times. The CDR3 here is CASSVPIGETQYF. CDR3 sequence (DNA): TGCGCCAGCAGCGTTCCCATCGGGGAGACCCAGTACTTC. The rearrangement links TRBV5-1 to TRBJ2-1; D is unclear. TRBJ2-5 matches the DNA end more closely, so the J call is doubtful. There are 13 residues in the CDR3. Per the germline V gene, CDR1 is SGHRS and CDR2 is YFSETQ.

To note about this clonotype: A much larger clone differs by one base, so this may be a read error. The chain has TRBV10-3 and TRBJ2-3; tentatively, D is TRBD2 (5 bases). This CDR3 comprises 14 residues. The germline V gene has CDR1 ENHRY and CDR2 SYGVKD. V was cut by 3 bases and J by 6 bases, with 13 bases left in between. The CDR3 sequence is CAISEEGLWDTQYF. The CDR3 bases are TGTGCCATCAGTGAAGAGGGTTTGTGGGATACGCAGTATTTT.

Turning to this clonotype: A far bigger clonotype differs at one base, so this is likely a read error. This chain uses TRBV20-1 with TRBJ2-1; 7 bases match TRBD1. CDR3 length: 14 amino acids. Trimming took 0 bases from V and 10 from J; bases not matched to a gene: 9. Germline values: CDR1 DFQATT, CDR2 SNEGSKA (reference sequence). CDR3 protein: CSARDVSGGYEQFF. Here the CDR3 DNA reads TGCAGTGCTAGAGACGTGTCAGGGGGTTACGAGCAGTTCTTC.

The table lists this clonotype with a few counts. This rearrangement joins TRBV15 to TRBJ1-4; a possible D gene is TRBD1 (5 bases). With 5 bases removed from V and 8 bases from J, the gap between germline ends came to 18 bases. The CDR3 is 15 residues long. Germline loops: CDR1 LNHNV, CDR2 YYDKDF (reference sequence). The CDR3 region has the DNA TGTGCCACCAGCTCGGCCAGGGTGAAAGTGGAAAAACTGTTTTTT. Protein: CATSSARVKVEKLFF.

J is TRBJ2-1 and V is TRBV14, with D possibly being TRBD1 or TRBD2 (5 bases each). Per the germline V gene, CDR1 is SGHDN and CDR2 is FVKESK. The CDR3 is made up of 15 amino acids. V shed 6 bases and J shed 0 bases, with 12 bases lying between them. CDR3 amino acids: CASRNGGGSYNEQFF. For the CDR3, the DNA is TGTGCCAGCAGAAACGGTGGGGGCTCCTACAATGAGCAGTTCTTC.

In this sample, this clonotype turned up a few times. The rearrangement links TRBV19 to TRBJ2-1; D possibly uses TRBD1 or TRBD2 (6 bases each). Per the germline V gene, CDR1 is LNHDA and CDR2 is SQIVND (reference sequence). V lost 0 bases, J lost 2 bases, and 11 bases lay in between. CDR3 length: 16 residues. The CDR3 region is CASSIEGGEAYNEQFF. In DNA form, the CDR3 reads TGTGCCAGTAGTATAGAGGGGGGCGAAGCCTACAATGAGCAGTTCTTC.

This clonotype was picked up many times. V is TRBV5-1 and J is TRBJ2-2; D remains ambiguous. V was clipped by 1 base and J by 1 base, with 5 bases between them. Per germline, CDR1 SGHRS and CDR2 YFSETQ. The CDR3 is made up of 14 amino acids. CDR3 amino acids: CASSLSQNTGELFF. The CDR3 DNA is TGCGCCAGCAGCTTGTCACAGAACACCGGGGAGCTGTTTTTT.

This clonotype was counted many times. V gene TRBV5-4 combines with J gene TRBJ1-1; 10 nucleotides match TRBD1. This CDR3 spans 14 amino acids. Trimming removed 4 bases from V and 5 bases from J; junction bases left unmatched: 5. The germline V gene has CDR1 SGHNT and CDR2 YYREEE (reference sequence). The DNA of the CDR3 is TGTGCCAGCAGCCTGGACAGGGGGGTAACTGAAGCTTTCTTT. Protein: CASSLDRGVTEAFF.

This clonotype was counted ten times or more. It is likely a read error: a sequence one base away is far more abundant. This chain links TRBV20-1 with TRBJ2-7; no clear D gene. Germline V CDR1 and CDR2: DFQATT, SNEGSKA (reference sequence). The V gene lost 0 bases and the J gene lost 7 bases, with 28 bases spanning the gap. The CDR3 contains 18 residues. The CDR3 DNA reads TGCAGTGCTAGAGACTACCTCACTAAAACCGATTCCTACAATGAGCAGTACTTC. It translates to CSARDYLTKTDSYNEQYF.

This clonotype was seen only a few times. A read error may be the cause here, since a much bigger clone is one base away. V usage is TRBV2 and J usage is TRBJ2-2; 9 bases align to TRBD1. V shed 4 bases, J shed 1 base, and the junction held 4 bases outside the gene matches. Looked up from germline, CDR1 is SNHLY and CDR2 is FYNNEI. CDR3 length: 16 amino acids. Here the CDR3 DNA reads TGTGCCAGCAGTGTACCGGGACAGGGGAACACCGGGGAGCTGTTTTTT. Its translation: CASSVPGQGNTGELFF.

This clonotype was counted a few times. The chain recombines TRBV19 with TRBJ1-5; D call uncertain. The germline V gene has CDR1 LNHDA and CDR2 SQIVND (reference sequence). The CDR3 extends over 14 amino acids. Trimming took off 1 base at V and 5 bases at J, with 9 bases between the two ends. The CDR3 nucleotides read TGTGCCAGTAGTATAGGGGGTGATTATCAGCCCCAGCATTTT. It codes for CASSIGGDYQPQHF.